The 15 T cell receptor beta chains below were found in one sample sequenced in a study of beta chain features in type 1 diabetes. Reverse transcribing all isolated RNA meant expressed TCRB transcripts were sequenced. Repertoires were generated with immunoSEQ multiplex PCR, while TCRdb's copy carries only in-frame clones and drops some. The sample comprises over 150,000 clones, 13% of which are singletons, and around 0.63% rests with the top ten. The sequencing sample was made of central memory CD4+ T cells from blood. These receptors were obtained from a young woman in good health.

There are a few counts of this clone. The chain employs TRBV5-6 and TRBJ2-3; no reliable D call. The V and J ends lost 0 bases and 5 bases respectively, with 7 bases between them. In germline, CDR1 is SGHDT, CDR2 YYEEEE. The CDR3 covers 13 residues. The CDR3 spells CASSLERVDTQYF. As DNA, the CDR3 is TGTGCCAGCAGCTTGGAACGGGTAGATACGCAGTATTTT.

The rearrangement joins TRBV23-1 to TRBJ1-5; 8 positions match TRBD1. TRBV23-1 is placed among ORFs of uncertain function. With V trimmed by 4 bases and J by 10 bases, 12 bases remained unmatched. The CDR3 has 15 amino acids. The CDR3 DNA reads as TGCGCCAGCAGTCTGCTGGGGACAGGTATGCGTCCCCAGCATTTT. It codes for CASSLLGTGMRPQHF.

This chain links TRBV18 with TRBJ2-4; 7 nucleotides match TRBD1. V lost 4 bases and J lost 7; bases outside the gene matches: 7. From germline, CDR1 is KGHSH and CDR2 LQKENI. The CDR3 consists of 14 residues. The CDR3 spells CASSLGTALNIQYF. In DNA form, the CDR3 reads TGTGCCAGCTCACTGGGGACAGCCTTGAACATTCAGTACTTC.

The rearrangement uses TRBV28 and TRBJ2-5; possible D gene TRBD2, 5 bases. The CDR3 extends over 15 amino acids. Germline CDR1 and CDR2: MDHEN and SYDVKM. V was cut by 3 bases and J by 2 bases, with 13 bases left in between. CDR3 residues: CASSFQRARQETQYF. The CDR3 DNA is TGTGCCAGCAGTTTCCAGAGGGCCCGACAAGAGACCCAGTACTTC.

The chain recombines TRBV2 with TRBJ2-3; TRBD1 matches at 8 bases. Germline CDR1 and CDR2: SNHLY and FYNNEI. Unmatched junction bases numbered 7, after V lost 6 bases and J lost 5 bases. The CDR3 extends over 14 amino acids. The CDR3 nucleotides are TGTGCCAGCAGAGGACAGGGAGGAAAAGATACGCAGTATTTT. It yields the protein CASRGQGGKDTQYF.

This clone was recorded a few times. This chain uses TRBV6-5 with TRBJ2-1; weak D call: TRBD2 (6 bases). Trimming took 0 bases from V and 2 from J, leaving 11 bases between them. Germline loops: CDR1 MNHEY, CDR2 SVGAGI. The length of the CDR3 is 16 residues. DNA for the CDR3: TGTGCCAGCAGTTACTCCCAGCGGGTGACCTACAATGAGCAGTTCTTC. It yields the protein CASSYSQRVTYNEQFF.

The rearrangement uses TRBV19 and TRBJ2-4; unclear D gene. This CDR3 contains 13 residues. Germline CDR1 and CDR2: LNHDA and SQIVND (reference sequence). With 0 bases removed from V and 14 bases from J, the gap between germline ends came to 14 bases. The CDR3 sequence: CASSIDENRVEYF. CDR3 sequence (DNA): TGTGCCAGTAGTATAGACGAGAACCGTGTTGAGTACTTC.

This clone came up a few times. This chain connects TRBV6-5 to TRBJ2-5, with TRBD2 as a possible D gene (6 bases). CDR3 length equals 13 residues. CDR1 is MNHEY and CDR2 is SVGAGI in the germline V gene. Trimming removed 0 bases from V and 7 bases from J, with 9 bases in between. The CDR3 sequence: CASSYSGGGTQYF. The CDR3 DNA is TGTGCCAGCAGTTACTCCGGGGGTGGGACCCAGTACTTC.

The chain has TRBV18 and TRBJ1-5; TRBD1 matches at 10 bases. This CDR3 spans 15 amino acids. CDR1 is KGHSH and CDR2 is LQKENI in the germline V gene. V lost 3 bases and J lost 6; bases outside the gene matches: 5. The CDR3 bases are TGTGCCAGCTCACCCCGGACAGGGGGAGGTCAGCCCCAGCATTTT. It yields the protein CASSPRTGGGQPQHF.

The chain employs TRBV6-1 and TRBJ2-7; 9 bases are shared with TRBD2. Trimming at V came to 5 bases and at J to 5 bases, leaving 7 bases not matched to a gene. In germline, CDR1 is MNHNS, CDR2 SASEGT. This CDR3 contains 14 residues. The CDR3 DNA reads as TGTGCCAGCAGTTTTAGCGGGAGACCCCACGAGCAGTACTTC. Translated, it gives CASSFSGRPHEQYF.

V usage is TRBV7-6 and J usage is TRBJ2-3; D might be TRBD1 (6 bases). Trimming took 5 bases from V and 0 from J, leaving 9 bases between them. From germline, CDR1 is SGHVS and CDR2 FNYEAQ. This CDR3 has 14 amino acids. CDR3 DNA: TGTGCCAGCAGCCTAGGACAGAGCACAGATACGCAGTATTTT. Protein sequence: CASSLGQSTDTQYF.

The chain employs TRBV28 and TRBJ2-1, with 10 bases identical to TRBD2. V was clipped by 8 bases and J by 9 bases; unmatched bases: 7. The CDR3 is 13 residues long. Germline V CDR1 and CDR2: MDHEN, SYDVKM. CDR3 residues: CASLRAGGVEQFF. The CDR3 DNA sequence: TGTGCCAGCCTCCGAGCGGGAGGGGTTGAGCAGTTCTTC.

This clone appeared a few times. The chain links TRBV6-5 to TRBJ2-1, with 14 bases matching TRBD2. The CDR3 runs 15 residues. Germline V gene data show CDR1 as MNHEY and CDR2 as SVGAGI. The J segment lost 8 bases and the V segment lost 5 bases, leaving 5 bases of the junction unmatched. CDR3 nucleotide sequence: TGTGCCAGCAGTCCGGGACTAGCGGGAGTTCATGAGCAGTTCTTC. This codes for CASSPGLAGVHEQFF.

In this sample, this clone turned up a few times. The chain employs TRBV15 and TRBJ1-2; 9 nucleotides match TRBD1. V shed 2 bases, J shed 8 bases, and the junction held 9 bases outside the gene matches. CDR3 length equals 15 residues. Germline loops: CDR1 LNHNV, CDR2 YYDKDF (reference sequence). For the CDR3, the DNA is TGTGCCACCAGCAGATCAAGACAGGGGGGGAGCGGCTACACCTTC. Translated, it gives CATSRSRQGGSGYTF.

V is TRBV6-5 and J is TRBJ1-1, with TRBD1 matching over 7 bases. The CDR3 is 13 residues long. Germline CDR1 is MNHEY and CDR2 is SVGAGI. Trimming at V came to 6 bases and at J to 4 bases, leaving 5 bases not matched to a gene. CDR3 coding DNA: TGTGCCAGCAGCCCCTCAGGGGGCACTGAAGCTTTCTTT. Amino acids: CASSPSGGTEAFF.